This passage covers 22 T cell receptor beta chains from one sample sequenced in a study of shared clonotypes between healthy human individuals (dated by TCRdb to about 2020). The library was obtained by the immunoSEQ multiplex PCR assay. TCRdb took over this immuneACCESS table, retaining in-frame rearrangements with V and J assigned. Such tables are incomplete; in checked studies, under half of the missing clones stem from an unresolved V gene, and the remainder is unexplained. The table for this sample lists over 2 million clones; roughly 96% of them were counted only once. 0.13% of the sample is in the top ten clones. Material for sequencing was naive CD4+ T cells sorted from blood. What this sample's cell subset or site label stands for: CD45RA+ positively selected. These receptors were taken from a man between 18 and 29 years old in good health.

CDR3 nucleotide sequence: TGTGCCAGCACCGAAGAACTAGTCCCGTACTTC. Translated: CASTEELVPYF. This rearrangement joins TRBV2 to TRBJ2-5, with D tentatively TRBD2 (5 bases). Germline CDR1 is SNHLY and CDR2 is FYNNEI. CDR3 length: 11 residues. Trimming removed 7 bases from V and 13 bases from J, with 16 bases in between.

CDR3 amino acids: CATGRDTDSGNTIYF. DNA of the CDR3: TGTGCCACCGGGAGGGACACCGACTCTGGAAACACCATATATTTT. The V and J genes are TRBV9 and TRBJ1-3; the D gene is possibly TRBD1 (6 bases). Trimming removed 9 bases at V and 0 bases at J, with 16 bases between. The V gene's germline CDR1 is SGDLS and CDR2 YYNGEE. This CDR3 comprises 15 residues. Full variable domain (missing parts from reference TRBV9 and TRBJ1-3): DSGVTQTPKHLITATGQRVTLRCSPRSGDLSVYWYQQSLDQGLQFLIQYYNGEERAKGNILERFSAQQFPDLHSELNLSSLELGDSALYFCATGRDTDSGNTIYFGEGSWLTVV.

V usage is TRBV9 and J usage is TRBJ2-1; 7 bases align to TRBD2. V trimming: 0 bases; J trimming: 2 bases; junction bases outside the gene matches: 2. CDR3 length: 15 residues. Germline assignment: CDR1 SGDLS and CDR2 YYNGEE. Here the CDR3 DNA reads TGTGCCAGCAGCGTAGTTGGGGGGGCCTACAATGAGCAGTTCTTC. It is translated as CASSVVGGAYNEQFF.

The chain links TRBV10-3 to TRBJ1-1, with D uncertain. V lost 4 bases to trimming and J lost 7 bases, with 13 bases between them. Germline CDR1 is ENHRY and CDR2 is SYGVKD. This CDR3 spans 13 amino acids. The DNA of the CDR3 is TGTGCCATCAGTGGGCAGGTGGCAGGTGAAGCTTTCTTT. This gives the protein CAISGQVAGEAFF.

The chain is built from TRBV28 and TRBJ1-2, with 7 bases that match TRBD1. Germline V gene sequence: CDR1 MDHEN, CDR2 SYDVKM. CDR3 size: 13 residues. The junction had 8 bases not matched to a gene; V was cut back by 6 bases and J by 7 bases. The CDR3 DNA reads as TGTGCCAGCAGCTCCGACAGGGTTAGTGGCTACACCTTC. Translating it yields CASSSDRVSGYTF.

The chain has TRBV9 and TRBJ1-4, with D possibly being TRBD1 (5 bases). CDR1 is SGDLS and CDR2 is YYNGEE in the germline V gene. V shed 4 bases and J shed 10 bases, with 23 bases lying between them. This CDR3 region has 16 residues. The CDR3 protein is CASSLEGTGAGSKLFF. The CDR3 DNA sequence: TGTGCCAGCAGCCTAGAGGGTACAGGTGCGGGATCAAAACTGTTTTTT.

J is TRBJ2-3 and V is TRBV20-1; D is undetermined. CDR3 length: 10 amino acids. In germline, CDR1 is DFQATT, CDR2 SNEGSKA (reference sequence). Trimming pared 3 bases from V and 8 bases from J, leaving 6 bases between. The CDR3 coding sequence is TGCAGTGCTAGTACGGCTACGCAGTATTTT. This gives the protein CSASTATQYF.

The chain carries TRBV12-5 and TRBJ2-3; D remains ambiguous. Germline V gene lookup returns CDR1 LGHNT and CDR2 FRNRAP. The CDR3 spans 11 residues. Trimming removed 4 bases at V and 8 bases at J, with 7 bases between. This CDR3 reads CASGSSFTQYF. The CDR3, as DNA: TGTGCTAGTGGTTCATCCTTTACGCAGTATTTT.

The chain employs TRBV4-1 and TRBJ1-6; D is unclear. This CDR3 comprises 15 residues. Trimming took off 0 bases at V and 8 bases at J, with 11 bases between the two ends. Looked up from germline, CDR1 is MGHRA and CDR2 is YSYEKL. CDR3 loop: CASSQDVTGYSPLHF. The CDR3 coding sequence is TGCGCCAGCAGCCAAGATGTAACTGGGTATTCACCCCTCCACTTT.

The rearrangement links TRBV28 to TRBJ1-2, with 8 bases lining up with TRBD1. The CDR3 consists of 16 residues. V was clipped by 5 bases and J by 4 bases; unmatched bases: 12. CDR1 is MDHEN and CDR2 is SYDVKM in the germline V gene. In DNA form, the CDR3 reads TGTGCCAGCAGTCAACCCCAGGGGGCGCGGGGCTATGGCTACACCTTC. Amino acids: CASSQPQGARGYGYTF.

This clone has just one count. Relative to the germline gene, one junction end is altered; a read error may explain this. The chain recombines TRBV2 with TRBJ2-1; no clear D. Per germline, CDR1 SNHLY and CDR2 FYNNEI. The CDR3 contains 13 residues. CDR3 protein: CATSSSAWNEQFF. For the CDR3, the DNA is TGTGCCACCAGTAGCAGCGCGTGGAATGAGCAGTTCTTC.

The chain couples TRBV11-2 to TRBJ2-5; 12 bases are a match to TRBD2. This CDR3 comprises 15 residues. Germline CDR1 and CDR2: SGHAT and FQNNGV. With V trimmed by 3 bases and J by 5 bases, 4 bases remained unmatched. In nucleotides, the CDR3 is TGTGCCAGCAGCTTCTCTCTAGCGGGAGGGGAGACCCAGTACTTC. This gives the protein CASSFSLAGGETQYF.

The chain recombines TRBV7-9 with TRBJ1-2; D not resolved. Per germline, CDR1 SEHNR and CDR2 FQNEAQ (reference sequence). CDR3 length: 12 amino acids. Trimming shortened V by 8 bases and J by 8 bases, and 15 bases separated the two germline ends. This CDR3 reads CASGLKGGGYTF. In DNA form, the CDR3 reads TGTGCCAGCGGGTTAAAGGGTGGCGGCTACACCTTC.

The chain carries TRBV7-9 and TRBJ1-1; D not certain. The CDR3 has 13 residues. The V end was cut by 1 base, the J end by 1 base, with 4 bases between. Germline CDR1 is SEHNR and CDR2 is FQNEAQ (reference sequence). This CDR3 is CASSLGANTEAFF. CDR3 DNA sequence: TGTGCCAGCAGCTTAGGGGCGAACACTGAAGCTTTCTTT.

Points on this clone: This CDR3 is also generated by other DNA sequences in the sample. J is TRBJ1-6 and V is TRBV9; D not certain. V lost 0 bases and J lost 10, with 8 bases in between. Germline V gives CDR1 SGDLS, CDR2 YYNGEE. This CDR3 is built from 13 residues. Written as DNA, the CDR3 is TGTGCCAGCAGCGTAGAGCCGGGGTCACCCCTCCACTTT. It yields the protein CASSVEPGSPLHF. Full variable domain (remainder filled in from reference TRBV9 and TRBJ1-6): DSGVTQTPKHLITATGQRVTLRCSPRSGDLSVYWYQQSLDQGLQFLIQYYNGEERAKGNILERFSAQQFPDLHSELNLSSLELGDSALYFCASSVEPGSPLHFGNGTRLTVT.

This rearrangement joins TRBV11-2 to TRBJ2-5; D remains unclear. Germline CDR1 reads SGHAT; CDR2 reads FQNNGV. The CDR3 is made up of 11 amino acids. Trimming shortened V by 7 bases and J by 1 base, and 4 bases separated the two germline ends. The CDR3 region is CASTGQETQYF. The CDR3 DNA sequence: TGTGCCAGCACGGGCCAAGAGACCCAGTACTTC.

A word on this clone: Other DNA variants within this sample encode the same CDR3. The chain has TRBV9 and TRBJ2-5; D unclear. The CDR3 length is 13 residues. Germline V gene sequence: CDR1 SGDLS, CDR2 YYNGEE. The V end lost 0 bases, the J end lost 2 bases, and 5 bases lay between the germline ends. CDR3 bases: TGTGCCAGCAGCGTAGCTCAGCAAGAGACCCAGTACTTC. Its protein product is CASSVAQQETQYF. Drawing the rest from reference TRBV9 and TRBJ2-5, the complete variable domain is DSGVTQTPKHLITATGQRVTLRCSPRSGDLSVYWYQQSLDQGLQFLIQYYNGEERAKGNILERFSAQQFPDLHSELNLSSLELGDSALYFCASSVAQQETQYFGPGTRLLVL.

Regarding this clone: The sample holds other DNA sequences that translate to the same CDR3. The CDR3: CASSRGDRNEKLFF. In DNA form, the CDR3 reads TGCGCCAGCAGCCGGGGGGACAGGAATGAAAAACTGTTTTTT. The chain employs TRBV4-1 and TRBJ1-4, with TRBD1 matching 8 bases. With 4 bases clipped from V and 5 bases from J, the junction kept 3 bases outside the gene matches. This CDR3 has 14 amino acids. Germline CDR1 MGHRA, CDR2 YSYEKL.

A remark on this clone: The DNA is omitted, as the CDR3 cannot be located on it reliably, and the CDR3 follows TCRdb's listing. The CDR3: CASSLFGPGAGKNTEAFF. The rearrangement links TRBV28 to TRBJ1-1. Germline values: CDR1 MDHEN, CDR2 SYDVKM. The CDR3 length is 18 residues, termini included.

This clone has just a few counts. The chain employs TRBV4-1 and TRBJ1-4, with a weak D call TRBD1 (5 bases). CDR3 length: 14 amino acids. Germline values: CDR1 MGHRA, CDR2 YSYEKL. Trimming cost V 2 bases and J 7 bases, with 11 bases left between them. The CDR3 DNA sequence: TGCGCCAGCAGCCAATTATGGGGCTCTGAAAAACTGTTTTTT. Its protein is CASSQLWGSEKLFF.

About this clone: At one of its ends the junction is not consistent with the germline gene, which may arise from a read error. The genes are TRBV7-9 and TRBJ1-1, with a weak D call TRBD1 (6 bases). CDR1 is SEHNR and CDR2 is FQNEAQ in the germline V gene (reference sequence). The CDR3 extends over 13 amino acids. The chain's CDR3 is CAGSRGQNTEAFF. The CDR3 DNA is TGTGCCGGCAGCCGGGGACAGAACACTGAAGCTTTCTTT.

The chain joins TRBV27 to TRBJ2-7; TRBD2 matches 13 bases. In germline, CDR1 is MNHEY, CDR2 SMNVEV (reference sequence). J was trimmed by 3 bases and V by 5 bases; bases with no gene match: 10. This CDR3 is 17 amino acids long. The CDR3 protein is CASSKTSGGPNLYEQYF. The DNA of the CDR3 is TGTGCCAGCAGTAAGACTAGCGGGGGGCCCAACCTCTACGAGCAGTACTTC.